This T cell receptor beta chain was sequenced in a study of T cells in localized non-small cell lung cancer. Study findings and constraints: Prolonged overall survival went with higher T cell density in the blood.

V was clipped by 7 bases and J by 1 base; unmatched bases: 6. This CDR3 contains 13 residues. From germline, CDR1 is GTSNPN and CDR2 SVGIG (reference sequence). Details on this clone: What it binds is unknown.

Clones were sequenced by immunoSEQ multiplex PCR, and TCRdb holds only the in-frame ones, with some missing. The sample lists more than 100,000 clones; around 90% were seen once. The sample consisted of peripheral blood, taken before any cancer treatment. V is TRBV30 and J is TRBJ1-1; TRBD1 matches 7 bases. This receptor was obtained from a female donor older than 55 with stage I lung adenocarcinoma. DNA of the CDR3: TGTGCCTTGACAGGGTTTAAGAACACTGAAGCTTTCTTT. Encoded protein: CALTGFKNTEAFF. The entire variable domain, with the rest obtained from reference TRBV30 and TRBJ1-1, is as follows: SQTIHQWPATLVQPVGSPLSLECTVEGTSNPNLYWYRQAAGRGLQLLFYSVGIGQISSEVPQNLSASRPQDRQFILSSKKLLLSDSGFYLCALTGFKNTEAFFGQGTRLTVV.